The 24 T cell receptor beta chains reported below all come from one sample, sequenced in a study of T-cell memory formation after mild COVID-19 (dated by TCRdb to about 2021). Library construction relied on 5' RACE. For sequencing, an Illumina NovaSeq 6000 was employed. TCRdb applied fastp at Q25 and MiXCR to the public reads, then kept only in-frame beta chains. Records with the same CDR3 protein are collapsed into one entry carrying the most frequent genes and DNA. Present in this sample are around 500,000 distinct CDR3 sequences, approximately 18% of which were seen just once. The top ten constitute 9% to 15% of the sample. The sample taken for sequencing was PBMCs or a T cell subset sorted from them (not recorded which). Every receptor here comes from an adult woman who had mild COVID-19 (a few samples of this study predate the infection). The sample titles of this study are shuffled in the database, so cell type and time point are left out; the donor was told from shared clones.

Only a few counts were recorded for this clonotype. The chain recombines TRBV6-5 with TRBJ2-5, with 8 bases aligning to TRBD2. Losses at the gene ends were 2 bases for V and 5 bases for J; bases not matched to a gene: 13. The CDR3 sequence is 17 residues long. The germline V gene has CDR1 MNHEY and CDR2 SVGAGI. The CDR3 coding sequence is TGTGCCAGCAGTTACCCGCTTAGCGGGGCCCCCCAGGAGACCCAGTACTTC. It translates to CASSYPLSGAPQETQYF.

This clonotype was counted between two and nine times. This rearrangement joins TRBV10-3 to TRBJ1-3; D remains unclear. This CDR3 contains 12 residues. Looked up from germline, CDR1 is ENHRY and CDR2 is SYGVKD. The V and J ends lost 6 bases and 0 bases respectively, with 3 bases between them. Written as DNA, the CDR3 is TGTGCCATCAGAGACTCTGGAAACACCATATATTTT. Encoded protein: CAIRDSGNTIYF.

The chain couples TRBV20-1 to TRBJ2-7; a possible D gene is TRBD1 (6 bases). The V end lost 6 bases, the J end lost 0 bases, and 18 bases lay between the germline ends. The CDR3 consists of 15 residues. From germline, CDR1 is DFQATT and CDR2 SNEGSKA (reference sequence). CDR3 nucleotides: TGCAGTGCCCTCCGGTCGGGCAGGGGCTCCTACGAGCAGTACTTC. This gives the protein CSALRSGRGSYEQYF.

The chain combines TRBV6-5 with TRBJ1-1; D is ambiguous. The CDR3 covers 14 residues. CDR1 and CDR2 from the germline V gene are MNHEY and SVGAGI. V was shortened by 3 bases and J by 0 bases, with 8 bases between the two germline ends. The CDR3 DNA sequence: TGTGCCAGCAGTTATTATGGGGTGAACACTGAAGCTTTCTTT. Its protein product is CASSYYGVNTEAFF.

V gene TRBV19 combines with J gene TRBJ1-2; a possible D gene is TRBD1 (5 bases). V lost 5 bases and J lost 3, with 13 bases in between. The CDR3 sequence is 14 residues long. Germline V CDR1 and CDR2: LNHDA, SQIVND (reference sequence). DNA for the CDR3: TGTGCCAGTAGTGGCGGGACGGACCACTATGGCTACACCTTC. Its translation is CASSGGTDHYGYTF.

The chain's CDR3 is CASSQGERNWSNEQFF. The CDR3 nucleotides are TGTGCCAGCAGCCAAGGCGAAAGGAATTGGTCCAATGAGCAGTTCTTC. The V gene is TRBV14, the J gene TRBJ2-1; no clear D. The CDR3 runs 16 residues. Trimming removed 1 base at V and 6 bases at J, with 16 bases between. Germline V gives CDR1 SGHDN, CDR2 FVKESK.

The chain is built from TRBV10-3 and TRBJ1-1; D gene unclear. Between the trimmed V and J ends, which lost 6 bases and 2 bases, there was a span of 4 bases. The CDR3 runs to 11 residues. CDR1 and CDR2 from the germline V gene are ENHRY and SYGVKD. Here the CDR3 reads CAIRVNTEAFF. The CDR3 coding sequence is TGTGCCATCAGGGTTAACACTGAAGCTTTCTTT.

This clonotype was seen only a few times. The chain uses TRBV6-1 and TRBJ2-1, with a possible D match to TRBD1 (5 bases). Germline V gives CDR1 MNHNS, CDR2 SASEGT. This CDR3 is 15 amino acids long. The germline V and J ends were trimmed by 1 base and 4 bases, with 11 bases remaining between them. CDR3 in amino acids: CASSEDSQGYNEQFF. CDR3 DNA sequence: TGTGCCAGCAGTGAAGACTCCCAGGGATACAATGAGCAGTTCTTC.

The rearrangement links TRBV7-6 to TRBJ2-7; 8 positions match TRBD1. With 0 bases clipped from V and 0 bases from J, the junction kept 4 bases outside the gene matches. The CDR3 spans 16 residues. Germline assignment: CDR1 SGHVS and CDR2 FNYEAQ. The CDR3 is CASSLAYRGASYEQYF. The CDR3 DNA sequence: TGTGCCAGCAGCTTAGCGTACAGGGGGGCCTCCTACGAGCAGTACTTC.

This sequence joins TRBV4-3 and TRBJ2-4; perhaps TRBD1 as D (5 bases). Deletions cut 0 bases from V and 13 bases from J, with 13 bases between. The CDR3 runs 13 residues. Germline V gives CDR1 LGHNA, CDR2 YSLEER. The CDR3 protein is CASSQDKGSPQYF. The DNA of the CDR3 is TGCGCCAGCAGCCAAGATAAGGGGTCTCCACAGTACTTC.

The gene calls are TRBV4-3 and TRBJ2-1; maybe TRBD1 (5 bases). This CDR3 is built from 13 residues. V was shortened by 0 bases and J by 12 bases, with 12 bases between the two germline ends. Germline assignment: CDR1 LGHNA and CDR2 YSLEER. The CDR3 loop is CASSQENQGRQFF. In DNA, the CDR3 is TGCGCCAGCAGCCAAGAGAATCAGGGTAGGCAGTTCTTC.

The J gene is TRBJ2-7, the V gene TRBV27; 11 bases are shared with TRBD1. The germline CDR1 and CDR2 sequences are MNHEY and SMNVEV (reference sequence). V gave up 9 bases and J gave up 4 bases; unmatched junction bases: 14. The length of the CDR3 is 16 residues. CDR3 loop: CARIGTGGFPTYEQYF. CDR3 nucleotide sequence: TGTGCCAGAATTGGGACAGGGGGTTTCCCTACGTACGAGCAGTACTTC.

This clonotype has only a few counts. The CDR3 spells CASSSRPTGTVYPDTQYF. The CDR3 DNA follows: TGTGCCAGCAGTTCTCGACCGACCGGGACAGTCTACCCAGATACGCAGTATTTT. The chain carries TRBV27 and TRBJ2-3; 7 nucleotides agree with TRBD1. The CDR3 runs 18 residues. The V gene end was trimmed by 4 bases and the J gene end by 4 bases; junction bases not matched to a gene: 17. The germline CDR1 and CDR2 sequences are MNHEY and SMNVEV (reference sequence).

This clonotype came up a few times. The chain links TRBV19 to TRBJ1-2; D is unclear. V was cut by 4 bases and J by 4 bases, with 10 bases left in between. Germline V gene sequence: CDR1 LNHDA, CDR2 SQIVND (reference sequence). This CDR3 is built from 13 residues. CDR3 in DNA: TGTGCCAGTAGTAGGAGTGGATTCTATGGCTACACCTTC. Translating it yields CASSRSGFYGYTF.

This clonotype was detected a few times. This chain links TRBV5-1 with TRBJ2-5; TRBD1 matches at 7 bases. The CDR3 sequence is 16 residues long. Germline V CDR1 and CDR2: SGHRS, YFSETQ. The V segment lost 0 bases and the J segment 3 bases; nucleotides outside the gene matches: 8. CDR3 DNA sequence: TGCGCCAGCAGCTTGGCAGGGGGTCAGTACGAAGAGACCCAGTACTTC. Protein sequence: CASSLAGGQYEETQYF.

This clonotype was picked up a small number of times. The chain employs TRBV7-2 and TRBJ2-3; no clear D. This CDR3 region has 14 residues. Germline CDR1 SGHTA, CDR2 FQGNSA. V lost 2 bases to trimming and J lost 2 bases, with 8 bases between them. CDR3 nucleotides: TGTGCCAGCAGCTTAAGGGCTACCACAGATACGCAGTATTTT. Amino acid sequence: CASSLRATTDTQYF.

The sample holds many counts of this clonotype. The rearrangement links TRBV14 to TRBJ1-1, with D possibly being TRBD1 (6 bases). From germline, CDR1 is SGHDN and CDR2 FVKESK. V dropped 3 bases and J dropped 7 bases, with 15 bases sitting between them. The CDR3 extends over 14 amino acids. CDR3 region: CASSHKGGSDEAFF. The CDR3 coding sequence is TGTGCCAGCAGCCATAAGGGGGGTAGTGATGAAGCTTTCTTT.

The chain couples TRBV6-6 to TRBJ2-5, with a possible D match to TRBD2 (6 bases). V dropped 6 bases and J dropped 7 bases, with 12 bases sitting between them. The CDR3 runs to 12 residues. Germline V lookup: CDR1 MNHNY, CDR2 SVGAGI (reference sequence). CDR3 loop: CASSFNGGTQYF. The CDR3 nucleotides are TGTGCCAGCAGCTTTAACGGGGGGACCCAGTACTTC.

The genes are TRBV4-1 and TRBJ1-5; TRBD1 might be the D (5 bases). Germline CDR1 and CDR2: MGHRA and YSYEKL. Trimming stripped 3 bases from V and 5 bases from J, with 20 bases between. This CDR3 has 17 residues. CDR3 sequence reads: CASSHVGWQGLYQPQHF. The DNA for the CDR3 is TGCGCCAGCAGCCACGTGGGGTGGCAGGGCCTTTATCAGCCCCAGCATTTT.

This clonotype occurred a few times. This rearrangement joins TRBV19 to TRBJ2-2, with 7 bases that match TRBD2. J lost 2 bases, V lost 2 bases, and 2 bases had no gene match. This CDR3 spans 15 amino acids. Germline-derived CDR1 and CDR2 are LNHDA and SQIVND (reference sequence). CDR3 sequence (DNA): TGTGCCAGTAGTATAAGCGGGGTCAACACCGGGGAGCTGTTTTTT. Protein sequence: CASSISGVNTGELFF.

This clonotype was seen a handful of times. The rearrangement links TRBV4-3 to TRBJ2-1, with 11 bases fitting TRBD2. The germline CDR1 and CDR2 sequences are LGHNA and YSLEER. V shed 0 bases and J 7 bases; nucleotides not matched to a gene: 8. CDR3 size: 17 residues. The CDR3 region is CASSQDYVTSGINEQFF. The DNA of the CDR3 is TGCGCCAGCAGCCAAGATTATGTGACTAGCGGGATTAATGAGCAGTTCTTC.

The chain carries TRBV24-1 and TRBJ2-2; D possibly matches TRBD1 or TRBD2 (6 bases each). CDR3 length equals 18 residues. Germline V gene sequence: CDR1 KGHDR, CDR2 SFDVKD. Trimming pared 0 bases from V and 4 bases from J, leaving 17 bases between. CDR3 in amino acids: CATSDLRGAGASTGELFF. DNA for the CDR3: TGTGCCACCAGTGATTTGCGCGGGGCAGGGGCGAGCACCGGGGAGCTGTTTTTT.

This chain uses TRBV20-1 with TRBJ1-5; a weak D match, TRBD1 (5 bases). CDR1 and CDR2 from the germline V gene are DFQATT and SNEGSKA (reference sequence). V lost 6 bases to trimming and J lost 6 bases, with 21 bases between them. This CDR3 is 15 amino acids long. The CDR3 spells CSAGPGTRVAQPQHF. As DNA, the CDR3 is TGCAGTGCGGGACCTGGGACCCGAGTGGCTCAGCCCCAGCATTTT.

With respect to this clonotype: Compared with germline, one end of the junction differs, possibly owing to a read error. The chain recombines TRBV4-2 with TRBJ2-1, with D possibly TRBD1 on 6 matching bases. The CDR3 spans 19 residues. Per germline, CDR1 LGHNA and CDR2 YNFKEQ. In nucleotides, the CDR3 is TGTGCCAGCAGCCCTGGACCGAGGGCGCGTGGGGGCCTGTACAATCAGCAGTTCTTC. As protein: CASSPGPRARGGLYNQQFF.